This is a list of T cell receptor beta chains from one sample in a study of blood T cell repertoires in COVID-19. The protocol was immunoSEQ multiplex PCR, while the TCRdb copy is restricted to in-frame clones and leaves out a portion. The sample has around 57,000 clones; 90% are singletons. Sequenced sample: peripheral blood. Source of these receptors: a man in his fifties or sixties with acute or convalescent COVID-19. Each CDR3 is given without its conserved first and last residue. D genes are given only for firm matches.

v_call	d_call	j_call	cdr3_aa
TRBV3-1/TRBV3-2	.	TRBJ1-6	ASSLRRDTGFAPLH
TRBV5-1	TRBD2	TRBJ2-3	ASSHNPLAGGQADTQY
TRBV11-2	TRBD1	TRBJ1-4	ASSSDRVNEKLF
TRBV5-4	.	TRBJ2-3	ASSLESGSTDTQY
TRBV3-1/TRBV3-2	TRBD1	TRBJ1-1	ASSPRGTNTEAF
TRBV6-1	.	TRBJ2-1	ASSEAPVAYNEQF
TRBV27	TRBD2	TRBJ2-7	ASSSSGRSNEQY
TRBV19	.	TRBJ2-2	ASIERGNTGELF
TRBV3-1/TRBV3-2	TRBD2	TRBJ2-2	ASSQGSTSGTGELF
TRBV11-2	.	TRBJ2-7	ASSPSYEQY
TRBV27	TRBD1	TRBJ1-5	ASSLSGDRGQH
TRBV21-1	.	TRBJ1-2	ASSLRGQLTYYGYT
TRBV11-2	.	TRBJ2-5	ASSLDGGARRETQY
TRBV5-1	TRBD1	TRBJ1-1	ASSWDSQVNTEAF
TRBV27	TRBD1	TRBJ1-1	ASSSLRTGVTEAF
TRBV19	TRBD1	TRBJ2-4	ASSRTPGQALGAKNIQY
TRBV7-9	.	TRBJ1-3	ASSQGNTIY
TRBV28	TRBD1	TRBJ2-7	ASSTRQGTYEQY
TRBV6-5	TRBD1	TRBJ1-2	ASLRTGAFNYGYT
TRBV7-8	TRBD1	TRBJ1-2	ASSLIGGTGDGYT
TRBV7-2	.	TRBJ2-2	ASSLQRNTGELF
TRBV6-5	TRBD1	TRBJ1-2	ASRQTLDRASGYT
TRBV6-6	TRBD2	TRBJ2-1	ASSSVTSGRIVSHNEQF
TRBV19	.	TRBJ2-3	ASSIASSSTDTQY
TRBV18	.	TRBJ2-3	ASSLDRTDTQY
TRBV4-3	.	TRBJ1-1	ASSQGGLSGTEAF
TRBV24-1	.	TRBJ1-2	ATSQGHRTGGYT
TRBV19	.	TRBJ1-5	ASSTGNQPQH
TRBV7-2	TRBD2	TRBJ2-7	ASSRDYPPYEQY
TRBV2	TRBD2	TRBJ2-1	ASSASGTHNEQF
TRBV5-4	TRBD2	TRBJ2-5	ASSLEGRGTKTQY
TRBV6-2/TRBV6-3	.	TRBJ2-7	ASSYSRGGRLIHEQY
TRBV19	.	TRBJ2-5	ASRLMGATQETQY
TRBV20-1	TRBD1	TRBJ2-7	SASTGTGGSYEQY
TRBV6-5	TRBD2	TRBJ2-5	ASKRGSVFQETQY
TRBV29-1	.	TRBJ2-7	SVVLWGGEQY
TRBV6-5	.	TRBJ2-5	ASSPVRGTQY
TRBV12-3/TRBV12-4	.	TRBJ1-2	ASSFRGGWTT
TRBV6-5	.	TRBJ2-1	ASSYSGGRYNEQF
TRBV5-1	.	TRBJ2-7	ASSLEREFPYEQY
TRBV20-1	.	TRBJ1-1	SASYREEALNTEAF
TRBV10-2	TRBD2	TRBJ2-2	ASSEARGLAGYTGELF
TRBV24-1	.	TRBJ2-2	ATLAWGDTGELF
TRBV7-9	TRBD1	TRBJ1-1	ASSATGGPNTEAF
TRBV5-1	TRBD2	TRBJ2-2	ASSATSGRAVAGELF
TRBV18	TRBD1	TRBJ2-1	ASSPPRQGYNEQF
TRBV18	TRBD1	TRBJ1-1	ASSQHRGVGTEAF
TRBV3-1/TRBV3-2	TRBD1	TRBJ2-1	ASSQRQGPYNEQF
TRBV5-1	TRBD1	TRBJ2-7	ASSFFTSGTGPYEQY
TRBV14	TRBD1	TRBJ1-1	ASSQGQGAGTEAF
TRBV9	TRBD2	TRBJ2-5	ASSVEGTSGFQETQY
TRBV29-1	.	TRBJ1-5	SVRGGENQPQH
TRBV4-1	.	TRBJ2-1	ASSQPSPYNEQF
TRBV10-3	TRBD2	TRBJ2-7	AISQYRDYKTYEQY
TRBV5-1	TRBD2	TRBJ2-3	ASTREVWATDTQY
TRBV19	TRBD1	TRBJ1-2	ASSMPGQGPYGYT
TRBV3-1/TRBV3-2	.	TRBJ2-1	ASSHRPWRGEYNEQF
TRBV29-1	TRBD1	TRBJ2-7	SVCQGAGYEQY
TRBV18	.	TRBJ1-1	ASSPPSRVGTEAF